Below, 28 T cell receptor beta chains from the same sample are listed, as sequenced in a study of cytomegalovirus exposure and HLA in healthy donors. In the PCR, 60 Vbeta and 13 Jbeta primers were used. The data were produced by immunoSEQ multiplex PCR, yet TCRdb's version contains in-frame clones alone and is incomplete. The sample lists roughly 130,000 clones, around 70% occurring once. The sample taken for sequencing was PBMCs. The source is a human donor in good health.

This chain uses TRBV7-2 with TRBJ2-2, with D perhaps matching TRBD2 (5 bases). Trimming shortened V by 2 bases and J by 0 bases, and 7 bases separated the two germline ends. CDR3 length: 15 residues. Germline V lookup: CDR1 SGHTA, CDR2 FQGNSA. The CDR3 nucleotides read TGTGCCAGCAGCTTATGGACTTCGAACACCGGGGAGCTGTTTTTT. Translating gives CASSLWTSNTGELFF.

The V call is TRBV28, the J call TRBJ2-6, with D possibly TRBD1 on 5 matching bases. Germline V gives CDR1 MDHEN, CDR2 SYDVKM. The CDR3 extends over 16 amino acids. Trimming removed 8 bases from V and 0 bases from J, with 14 bases in between. The CDR3 loop is CASGAKWRSGANVLTF. DNA of the CDR3: TGTGCCAGCGGGGCAAAGTGGCGCTCTGGGGCCAACGTCCTGACTTTC.

The V gene is TRBV28, the J gene TRBJ1-1; the D is unclear. CDR1 MDHEN and CDR2 SYDVKM come from the germline V gene. V lost 5 bases to trimming and J lost 4 bases, with 14 bases between them. This CDR3 has 14 amino acids. DNA for the CDR3: TGTGCCAGCAGTATCCTCACAGCTTCCACTGAAGCTTTCTTT. It encodes CASSILTASTEAFF.

The CDR3 sequence: CSVVERGAEGNTIYF. The CDR3 bases are TGCAGCGTTGTCGAGCGGGGGGCCGAGGGAAACACCATATATTTT. The rearrangement links TRBV29-1 to TRBJ1-3, with D perhaps matching TRBD1 (6 bases). From germline, CDR1 is SQVTM and CDR2 ANQGSEA. This CDR3 has 15 amino acids. V was clipped by 4 bases and J by 4 bases, with 17 bases between them.

The chain couples TRBV5-4 to TRBJ2-2; D perhaps matches TRBD1 (6 bases). The germline V gene encodes CDR1 SGHNT and CDR2 YYREEE (reference sequence). CDR3 length equals 15 residues. The germline V and J ends were trimmed by 4 bases and 3 bases, with 13 bases remaining between them. The CDR3 reads CASSIGGQHTGELFF. The CDR3 bases are TGTGCCAGCAGCATAGGAGGACAGCACACCGGGGAGCTGTTTTTT.

The V gene is TRBV4-1, the J gene TRBJ2-3; 7 bases line up with TRBD1. The length of the CDR3 is 15 residues. Germline-derived CDR1 and CDR2 are MGHRA and YSYEKL. The J segment lost 1 base and the V segment lost 6 bases, leaving 7 bases of the junction unmatched. Here the CDR3 DNA reads TGCGCCAGCAGTCGACAGGGTTTTGGCACAGATACGCAGTATTTT. Protein: CASSRQGFGTDTQYF.

Notes on this clone: Mismatch with germline at one junction end may stem from a read error. V is TRBV25-1 and J is TRBJ1-2, with TRBD1 matching 7 bases. Per germline, CDR1 MGHDK and CDR2 SYGVNS. This CDR3 comprises 11 residues. The DNA of the CDR3 is TGTGCCAGCAGTGGCCTCGGGACAGAAGCCTTC. Amino acids: CASSGLGTEAF.

V gene TRBV6-1 combines with J gene TRBJ1-5; no definite D call. This CDR3 comprises 13 residues. Between the trimmed V and J ends, which lost 0 bases and 9 bases, there was a span of 9 bases. CDR1 MNHNS and CDR2 SASEGT come from the germline V gene. CDR3 nucleotide sequence: TGTGCCAGCAGTGAAGCGCGGGGTCTGCCCCAGCATTTT. Protein: CASSEARGLPQHF.

This clone was found a few times. V gene TRBV7-9 combines with J gene TRBJ1-2; 10 bases are a match to TRBD1. With 5 bases clipped from V and 2 bases from J, the junction kept 2 bases outside the gene matches. The CDR3 has 14 amino acids. Germline V CDR1 and CDR2: SEHNR, FQNEAQ (reference sequence). CDR3 nucleotide sequence: TGTGCCAGCAGCAGGGGACAGGGGAACTATGGCTACACCTTC. Protein sequence: CASSRGQGNYGYTF.

The V gene is TRBV7-3, the J gene TRBJ2-7; D is possibly TRBD1 (7 bases). Per the germline V gene, CDR1 is SGHTA and CDR2 is FQGTGA. The CDR3 has 16 residues. V was trimmed by 2 bases and J by 2 bases, leaving 16 bases between them. The CDR3 coding sequence is TGTGCCAGCAGCTTAGTAGGCGGGACAGCCGCCTACGAGCAGTACTTC. As protein: CASSLVGGTAAYEQYF. Supplemented by reference TRBV7-3 and TRBJ2-7, the full variable domain reads GAGVSQTPSNKVTEKGKYVELRCDPISGHTALYWYRQSLGQGPEFLIYFQGTGAADDSGLPNDRFFAVRPEGSVSTLKIQRTERGDSAVYLCASSLVGGTAAYEQYFGPGTRLTVT.

This chain joins TRBV5-6 and TRBJ1-1; 8 positions match TRBD1. Germline CDR1 is SGHDT and CDR2 is YYEEEE. After removal of 4 bases from V and 4 bases from J, the junction contained 9 bases not matched to a gene. The CDR3 runs 15 residues. The CDR3 sequence: CASSRTQGAGTEAFF. The CDR3, as DNA: TGTGCCAGCAGCCGCACGCAGGGGGCGGGCACTGAAGCTTTCTTT.

The rearrangement links TRBV5-6 to TRBJ1-6; no definite D call. The germline CDR1 and CDR2 sequences are SGHDT and YYEEEE. The CDR3 length is 15 residues. V gave up 4 bases and J gave up 0 bases, with 8 bases separating them. CDR3 DNA sequence: TGTGCCAGCAGCCCTGGGAGCTCCTATAATTCACCCCTCCACTTT. Translation: CASSPGSSYNSPLHF.

There are a few counts of this clone. The chain combines TRBV7-9 with TRBJ1-5; TRBD1 aligns across 8 bases. CDR3 length: 12 residues. Germline trimming cut 5 bases from V and 15 bases from J; bases unmatched to any gene: 9. The V gene's germline CDR1 is SEHNR and CDR2 FQNEAQ (reference sequence). CDR3 loop: CASSPGTGPWHF. As DNA, the CDR3 is TGTGCCAGCAGCCCAGGGACAGGTCCATGGCATTTT. The variable domain in full, completed from reference TRBV7-9 and TRBJ1-5, reads DTGVSQNPRHKITKRGQNVTFRCDPISEHNRLYWYRQTLGQGPEFLTYFQNEAQLEKSRLLSDRFSAERPKGSFSTLEIQRTEQGDSAMYLCASSPGTGPWHFGDGTRLSIL.

V usage is TRBV25-1 and J usage is TRBJ2-1; 13 bases agree with TRBD2. The CDR3 has 16 amino acids. Germline assignment: CDR1 MGHDK and CDR2 SYGVNS. The V and J ends lost 6 bases and 2 bases, in that order; junction bases with no gene match: 4. The DNA for the CDR3 is TGTGCCAGCAGAACAACTAGCGGGGGGGCCTACAATGAGCAGTTCTTC. Translating gives CASRTTSGGAYNEQFF.

This clone appeared a single time. This chain links TRBV6-1 with TRBJ1-2; TRBD1 agrees at 7 bases. Looked up from germline, CDR1 is MNHNS and CDR2 is SASEGT. V was pared by 5 bases and J by 0 bases, with 3 bases of the junction left unmatched. This CDR3 has 14 amino acids. The CDR3 sequence: CASSLGTANYGYTF. The CDR3 DNA reads as TGTGCCAGCAGTCTGGGGACAGCTAACTATGGCTACACCTTC.

This clone was seen only a few times. The CDR3 protein is CASSDQEKDWVKNIQYF. DNA for the CDR3: TGTGCCAGCAGCGACCAAGAAAAGGACTGGGTAAAAAACATTCAGTACTTC. The gene calls are TRBV7-8 and TRBJ2-4, with D possibly matching TRBD2 (5 bases). Germline lookup yields CDR1 SGHVS and CDR2 FQNEAQ. The V end was cut by 5 bases, the J end by 4 bases, with 21 bases between. The CDR3 totals 17 residues.

The chain has TRBV7-2 and TRBJ1-2; D perhaps matches TRBD1 (5 bases). Deletions cut 5 bases from V and 8 bases from J, with 9 bases between. The CDR3 consists of 11 residues. Per germline, CDR1 SGHTA and CDR2 FQGNSA. CDR3 DNA: TGTGCCAGCAGCACCCGACAGGGCTACACCTTC. It is translated as CASSTRQGYTF.

The chain is built from TRBV2 and TRBJ2-6; weak D call: TRBD2 (5 bases). The CDR3 loop spans 16 amino acids. Germline assignment: CDR1 SNHLY and CDR2 FYNNEI. V lost 6 bases to trimming and J lost 0 bases, with 12 bases between them. CDR3 bases: TGTGCCAGCAGCCCACTAGGGATCTCTGGGGCCAACGTCCTGACTTTC. Protein sequence: CASSPLGISGANVLTF. The full variable domain, with the rest looked up from reference TRBV2 and TRBJ2-6, is EPEVTQTPSHQVTQMGQEVILRCVPISNHLYFYWYRQILGQKVEFLVSFYNNEISEKSEIFDDQFSVERPDGSNFTLKIRSTKLEDSAMYFCASSPLGISGANVLTFGAGSRLTVL.

The rearrangement joins TRBV2 to TRBJ2-7, with 11 bases fitting TRBD1. The CDR3 sequence is 15 residues long. With 2 bases clipped from V and 6 bases from J, the junction kept 6 bases outside the gene matches. The germline CDR1 and CDR2 sequences are SNHLY and FYNNEI. CDR3 DNA sequence: TGTGCCAGCAGTGAAATAGGACAGGGGGCCGGCGAGCAGTACTTC. Translated, it gives CASSEIGQGAGEQYF.

The V gene is TRBV7-2, the J gene TRBJ2-7; the match to TRBD2 covers 11 bases. Germline loops: CDR1 SGHTA, CDR2 FQGNSA. The V and J ends lost 1 base and 7 bases, in that order; junction bases with no gene match: 6. The CDR3 is 15 amino acids. The CDR3 loop is CASSLDGTSGFEQYF. CDR3 nucleotides: TGTGCCAGCAGCTTAGATGGGACTAGCGGTTTTGAGCAGTACTTC.

In its sample, this clone was seen a few times. This sequence joins TRBV27 and TRBJ2-2, with a tentative D call TRBD1 (7 bases). Trimming left V 5 bases short and J 1 base short, with 20 bases between. Germline-derived CDR1 and CDR2 are MNHEY and SMNVEV (reference sequence). CDR3 length: 18 amino acids. The CDR3 DNA follows: TGTGCCAGCAGTGGGCGGGGACAGCGACGCAGGAACACCGGGGAGCTGTTTTTT. Protein: CASSGRGQRRRNTGELFF.

The chain is built from TRBV4-3 and TRBJ2-1, with TRBD1 matching 9 bases. Germline CDR1 LGHNA, CDR2 YSLEER. Trimming cost V 3 bases and J 7 bases; bases outside gene matches: 10. The CDR3 sequence is 16 residues long. DNA of the CDR3: TGCGCCAGCAGCCAGGGATTGGACAGGGGAATGAATGAGCAGTTCTTC. Translated: CASSQGLDRGMNEQFF.

This chain joins TRBV6-5 and TRBJ1-1; 10 nucleotides agree with TRBD1. Looked up from germline, CDR1 is MNHEY and CDR2 is SVGAGI. CDR3 size: 14 residues. Germline trimming cut 2 bases from V and 4 bases from J; bases unmatched to any gene: 1. Written as DNA, the CDR3 is TGTGCCAGCAGTTACCGGACAGGGGGCACTGAAGCTTTCTTT. This encodes CASSYRTGGTEAFF.

The chain couples TRBV6-5 to TRBJ2-7; D remains unclear. CDR1 and CDR2 (germline): MNHEY, SVGAGI. Trimming removed 0 bases from V and 1 base from J, with 7 bases in between. The CDR3 runs to 14 residues. CDR3 in amino acids: CASSYSAQSYEQYF. The CDR3 DNA follows: TGTGCCAGCAGTTACTCTGCCCAGTCCTACGAGCAGTACTTC.

CDR3 in DNA: TGCAGCGTTGGGAGGGGGGGTGCAGAGACCCAGTACTTC. It yields the protein CSVGRGGAETQYF. V gene TRBV29-1 combines with J gene TRBJ2-5; TRBD2 might be the D (7 bases). V lost 4 bases and J 4 bases, leaving 13 bases between the germline ends. The CDR3 covers 13 residues. Germline V lookup: CDR1 SQVTM, CDR2 ANQGSEA.

This clone was seen only a few times. This chain links TRBV14 with TRBJ1-1; a weak D match, TRBD1 (6 bases). The CDR3 contains 14 residues. Trimming pared 6 bases from V and 2 bases from J, leaving 13 bases between. The germline V gene has CDR1 SGHDN and CDR2 FVKESK. Written as DNA, the CDR3 is TGTGCCAGCAGACAAACAGGGTTCAACACTGAAGCTTTCTTT. Translation gives CASRQTGFNTEAFF.

This chain links TRBV5-4 with TRBJ2-2; the D gene is possibly TRBD1 (5 bases). The CDR3 is made up of 17 amino acids. Germline CDR1 SGHNT, CDR2 YYREEE (reference sequence). V was pared by 0 bases and J by 2 bases, with 14 bases between. The CDR3 loop reads CASSLDRSYANTGELFF. The CDR3 nucleotides are TGTGCCAGCAGCTTGGACAGGTCCTACGCAAACACCGGGGAGCTGTTTTTT. Full variable domain (outside the CDR3, taken from reference TRBV5-4 and TRBJ2-2): ETGVTQSPTHLIKTRGQQVTLRCSSQSGHNTVSWYQQALGQGPQFIFQYYREEENGRGNFPPRFSGLQFPNYSSELNVNALELDDSALYLCASSLDRSYANTGELFFGEGSRLTVL.

V and J are TRBV4-2 and TRBJ2-2, with D perhaps TRBD2 (6 bases). V was pared by 3 bases and J by 1 base, with 12 bases between. The germline CDR1 and CDR2 sequences are LGHNA and YNFKEQ. The CDR3 consists of 16 residues. The CDR3 DNA is TGTGCCAGCAGCCAGGGAGGTGGGGGGAACACCGGGGAGCTGTTTTTT. It translates to CASSQGGGGNTGELFF.